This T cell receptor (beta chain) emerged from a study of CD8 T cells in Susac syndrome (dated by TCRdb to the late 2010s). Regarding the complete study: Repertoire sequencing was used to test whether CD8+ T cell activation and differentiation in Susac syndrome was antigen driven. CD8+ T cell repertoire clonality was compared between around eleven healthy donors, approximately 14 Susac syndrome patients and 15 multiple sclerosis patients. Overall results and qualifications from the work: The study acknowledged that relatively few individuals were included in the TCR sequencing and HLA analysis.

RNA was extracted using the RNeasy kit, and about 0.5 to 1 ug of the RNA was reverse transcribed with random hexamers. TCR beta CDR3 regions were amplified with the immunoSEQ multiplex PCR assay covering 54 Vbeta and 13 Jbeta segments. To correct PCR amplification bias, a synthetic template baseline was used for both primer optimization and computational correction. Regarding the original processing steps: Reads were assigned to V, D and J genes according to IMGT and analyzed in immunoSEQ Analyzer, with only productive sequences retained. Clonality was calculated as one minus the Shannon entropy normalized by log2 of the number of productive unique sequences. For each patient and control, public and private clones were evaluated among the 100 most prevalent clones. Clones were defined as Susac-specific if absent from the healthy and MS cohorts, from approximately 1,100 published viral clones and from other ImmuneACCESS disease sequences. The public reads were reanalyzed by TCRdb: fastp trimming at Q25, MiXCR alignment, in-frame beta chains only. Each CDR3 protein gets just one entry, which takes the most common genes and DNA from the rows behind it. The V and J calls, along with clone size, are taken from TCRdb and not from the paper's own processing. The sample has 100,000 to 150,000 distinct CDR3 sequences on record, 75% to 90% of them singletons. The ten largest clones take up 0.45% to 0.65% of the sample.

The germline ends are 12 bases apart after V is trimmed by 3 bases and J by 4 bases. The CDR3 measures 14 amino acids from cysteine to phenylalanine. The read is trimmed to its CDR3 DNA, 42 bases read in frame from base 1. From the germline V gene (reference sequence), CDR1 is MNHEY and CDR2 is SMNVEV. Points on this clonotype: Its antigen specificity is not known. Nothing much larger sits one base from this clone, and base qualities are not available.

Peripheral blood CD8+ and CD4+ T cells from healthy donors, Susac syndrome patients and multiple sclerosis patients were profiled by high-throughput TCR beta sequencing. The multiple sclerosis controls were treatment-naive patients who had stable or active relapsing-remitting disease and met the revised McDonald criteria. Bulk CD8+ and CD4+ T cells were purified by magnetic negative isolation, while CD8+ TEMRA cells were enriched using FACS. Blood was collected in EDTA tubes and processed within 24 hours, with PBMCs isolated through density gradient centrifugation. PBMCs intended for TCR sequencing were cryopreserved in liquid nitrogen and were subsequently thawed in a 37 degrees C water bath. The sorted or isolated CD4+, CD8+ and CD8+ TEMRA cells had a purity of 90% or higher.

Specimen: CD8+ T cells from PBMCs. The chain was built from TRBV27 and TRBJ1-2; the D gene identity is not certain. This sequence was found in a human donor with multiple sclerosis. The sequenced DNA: TGTGCCAGCAGTTTTGGGCGCACCAGCTATGGCTACACCTTC. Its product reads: CASSFGRTSYGYTF.